This T cell receptor beta chain is from a study of shared clonotypes between healthy human individuals. Study overall: Each donor's CD4 naive and CD4 memory cells filled three plates apiece, CD8 naive two, and CD8 memory one. Study results and limitations: About 5% of naive CD4 clonotypes were shared across several donors.

Concerning this clone: What it recognizes is unknown.

The donors, all of them Caucasian adults, lived in Nashville, Tennessee. Sorted subsets were amplified in replicate PCRs using 200 ng DNA, some 31,000 T cell genomes. Clones were read by immunoSEQ multiplex PCR, and TCRdb kept only the in-frame ones, dropping some. The sample lists a few million clones, 92% seen once, with 0.37% in the top ten. With 5 bases removed from V and 0 bases from J, the gap between germline ends came to 8 bases. The CDR3 covers 12 residues. CDR1 SQVTM and CDR2 ANQGSEA come from the germline V gene. This chain connects TRBV29-1 to TRBJ2-7; no firm D call. The sequence derives from a man aged 18-30 years in good health. Some clones in this sample may be carry-over from other donors' samples. Sequencing was carried out using naive CD4+ T cells from PBMCs. As to subset: CD45RA+ positively selected. The CDR3 DNA reads TGCAGCGTTTCGTCGAGCTCCTACGAGCAGTACTTC. Protein: CSVSSSSYEQYF.